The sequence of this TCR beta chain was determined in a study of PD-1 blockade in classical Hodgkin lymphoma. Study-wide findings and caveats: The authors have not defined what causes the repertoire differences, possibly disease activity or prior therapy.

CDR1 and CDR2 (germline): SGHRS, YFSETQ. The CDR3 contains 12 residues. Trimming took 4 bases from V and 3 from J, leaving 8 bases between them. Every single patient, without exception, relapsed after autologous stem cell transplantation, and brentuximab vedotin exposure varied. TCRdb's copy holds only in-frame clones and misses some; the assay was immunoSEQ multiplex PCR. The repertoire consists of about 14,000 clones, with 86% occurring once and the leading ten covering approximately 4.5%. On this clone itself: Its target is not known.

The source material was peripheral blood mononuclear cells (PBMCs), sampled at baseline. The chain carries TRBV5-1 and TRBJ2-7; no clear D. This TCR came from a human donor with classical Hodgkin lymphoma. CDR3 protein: CASSAIHYEQYF. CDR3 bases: TGCGCCAGCAGCGCGATACACTACGAGCAGTACTTC.